The 15 T cell receptor beta chains given below trace back to one sample, sequenced in a study of blood T cell repertoires in COVID-19. Clones were sequenced by immunoSEQ multiplex PCR, and TCRdb holds only the in-frame ones, with some missing. The table records about 250,000 clones, approximately 85% of them present only once. The sequencing sample was made of peripheral blood. The receptors come from an elderly woman with COVID-19, enrolled during active disease.

The chain employs TRBV7-2 and TRBJ1-2; the D gene is possibly TRBD1 (5 bases). Germline lookup yields CDR1 SGHTA and CDR2 FQGNSA. The CDR3 is made up of 14 amino acids. The ends were cut back, 0 bases at V and 6 bases at J, with 11 bases in the middle. The CDR3 DNA reads TGTGCCAGCAGCTTAGCGTGGGCAGGGAATGGCTACACCTTC. As protein: CASSLAWAGNGYTF.

The chain has TRBV5-1 and TRBJ1-1; 7 bases match TRBD1. This CDR3 is 14 amino acids long. Germline trimming cut 2 bases from V and 2 bases from J; bases unmatched to any gene: 3. CDR1 and CDR2 from the germline V gene are SGHRS and YFSETQ. DNA of the CDR3: TGCGCCAGCAGCTTTACAGGGGCTAACACTGAAGCTTTCTTT. It codes for CASSFTGANTEAFF.

This chain joins TRBV7-8 and TRBJ1-5, with D tentatively TRBD1 (5 bases). Trimming took off 5 bases at V and 2 bases at J, with 19 bases between the two ends. Germline CDR1 SGHVS, CDR2 FQNEAQ. This CDR3 comprises 17 residues. For the CDR3, the DNA is TGTGCCAGCAGCCCCGGGACTCTCCGCGGGGGCAATCAGCCCCAGCATTTT. It translates to CASSPGTLRGGNQPQHF. The full variable domain, rest sourced from reference TRBV7-8 and TRBJ1-5, is GAGVSQSPRYKVAKRGQDVALRCDPISGHVSLFWYQQALGQGPEFLTYFQNEAQLDKSGLPSDRFFAERPEGSVSTLKIQRTQQEDSAVYLCASSPGTLRGGNQPQHFGDGTRLSIL.

The chain recombines TRBV6-1 with TRBJ1-4; D remains ambiguous. With 0 bases removed from V and 0 bases from J, the gap between germline ends came to 5 bases. This CDR3 spans 15 amino acids. Germline V gives CDR1 MNHNS, CDR2 SASEGT. The CDR3 DNA follows: TGTGCCAGCAGTGAAGCTTCTGCAACTAATGAAAAACTGTTTTTT. It specifies CASSEASATNEKLFF.

V gene TRBV19 combines with J gene TRBJ1-3; TRBD1 aligns across 9 bases. Germline V CDR1 and CDR2: LNHDA, SQIVND (reference sequence). The CDR3 is 17 residues long. With 5 bases clipped from V and 4 bases from J, the junction kept 12 bases outside the gene matches. This chain's CDR3 is CASSPGQGKLGGNTIYF. CDR3 sequence (DNA): TGTGCCAGTAGTCCGGGACAGGGAAAGTTGGGAGGAAACACCATATATTTT.

The chain employs TRBV12-3 or TRBV12-4 and TRBJ1-5, with D uncertain. There are 12 residues in the CDR3. With 6 bases removed from V and 7 bases from J, the gap between germline ends came to 10 bases. CDR3 sequence reads: CASRAAGQPQHF. As DNA, the CDR3 is TGTGCCAGCAGGGCCGCGGGCCAGCCCCAGCATTTT.

This clone was seen once. V usage is TRBV28 and J usage is TRBJ1-4; possibly TRBD1 for D (6 bases). Germline loops: CDR1 MDHEN, CDR2 SYDVKM. The CDR3 has 16 residues. V shed 8 bases and J shed 3 bases, with 19 bases lying between them. CDR3 coding DNA: TGTGCCAGCCGCGTTTTTGGTGGGGGCTCTAATGAAAAACTGTTTTTT. This gives the protein CASRVFGGGSNEKLFF.

The chain recombines TRBV3-1 (or the pseudogene TRBV3-2) with TRBJ2-3; D is perhaps TRBD2 (6 bases). The germline gives CDR1 LGHDT, CDR2 YNNKEL (reference sequence). Trimming left V 0 bases short and J 5 bases short, with 18 bases between. The CDR3 runs to 17 residues. CDR3 sequence: CASSQDLGRGFEDTQYF. In nucleotides, the CDR3 is TGTGCCAGCAGCCAAGATTTAGGGCGGGGCTTCGAAGATACGCAGTATTTT.

The rearrangement joins TRBV29-1 to TRBJ1-1; D is undetermined. This CDR3 has 11 residues. Germline V lookup: CDR1 SQVTM, CDR2 ANQGSEA. The germline V and J ends were trimmed by 1 base and 11 bases, with 11 bases remaining between them. The CDR3 sequence: CSVEGEFRAFF. The CDR3 nucleotides read TGCAGCGTTGAAGGAGAATTCAGGGCTTTCTTT. The full variable domain, rest sourced from reference TRBV29-1 and TRBJ1-1, is SAVISQKPSRDICQRGTSLTIQCQVDSQVTMMFWYRQQPGQSLTLIATANQGSEATYESGFVIDKFPISRPNLTFSTLTVSNMSPEDSSIYLCSVEGEFRAFFGQGTRLTVV.

The chain is built from TRBV15 and TRBJ1-2; D remains ambiguous. V was shortened by 0 bases and J by 4 bases, with 3 bases between the two germline ends. The CDR3 loop spans 12 amino acids. Germline CDR1 LNHNV, CDR2 YYDKDF (reference sequence). The CDR3 nucleotides are TGTGCCACCAGCAGAGAGGCCTATGGCTACACCTTC. Encoded protein: CATSREAYGYTF. The full variable domain, rest sourced from reference TRBV15 and TRBJ1-2, is DAMVIQNPRYQVTQFGKPVTLSCSQTLNHNVMYWYQQKSSQAPKLLFHYYDKDFNNEADTPDNFQSRRPNTSFCFLDIRSPGLGDTAMYLCATSREAYGYTFGSGTRLTVV.

The rearrangement links TRBV21-1 to TRBJ2-4; TRBD1 reflects the table's D call only, with no check against the DNA. TRBV21-1 is given as a pseudogene. CDR3 length equals 15 residues. DNA of the CDR3: TGTGCCATCCAACTTCAGGGAATAGCCAAAAACATTCAGTACTTC. Translated, it gives CAIQLQGIAKNIQYF.

The rearrangement joins TRBV28 to TRBJ1-1; a possible D gene is TRBD1 (5 bases). The germline V and J ends were trimmed by 10 bases and 11 bases, with 17 bases remaining between them. The V gene's germline CDR1 is MDHEN and CDR2 SYDVKM. The CDR3 has 11 residues. CDR3 amino acids: CATIRELNAFF. The CDR3 nucleotides read TGTGCCACCATCAGGGAACTGAATGCTTTCTTT.

The genes are TRBV6-5 and TRBJ2-2; unclear D gene. The CDR3 spans 14 residues. The V end lost 5 bases, the J end lost 1 base, and 8 bases lay between the germline ends. Germline V gene data show CDR1 as MNHEY and CDR2 as SVGAGI. CDR3 DNA: TGTGCCAGCAGTCAATCAGGGAACACCGGGGAGCTGTTTTTT. Protein: CASSQSGNTGELFF.

The rearrangement links TRBV27 to TRBJ1-2; TRBD1 matches 8 bases. The V segment lost 1 base and the J segment 6 bases; nucleotides outside the gene matches: 4. The CDR3 contains 14 residues. CDR1 MNHEY and CDR2 SMNVEV come from the germline V gene (reference sequence). The CDR3 DNA reads TGTGCCAGCAGTTTATTAGCAGGGGGCCATGGCTACACCTTC. It translates to CASSLLAGGHGYTF.

The V call is TRBV27, the J call TRBJ2-6, with a weak D call TRBD1 (6 bases). With 1 base removed from V and 4 bases from J, the gap between germline ends came to 23 bases. The germline V gene encodes CDR1 MNHEY and CDR2 SMNVEV (reference sequence). This CDR3 has 20 residues. CDR3 loop: CASSLFGRGNFGTGANVLTF. CDR3 bases: TGTGCCAGCAGTTTATTCGGCAGGGGTAATTTCGGTACCGGGGCCAACGTCCTGACTTTC.